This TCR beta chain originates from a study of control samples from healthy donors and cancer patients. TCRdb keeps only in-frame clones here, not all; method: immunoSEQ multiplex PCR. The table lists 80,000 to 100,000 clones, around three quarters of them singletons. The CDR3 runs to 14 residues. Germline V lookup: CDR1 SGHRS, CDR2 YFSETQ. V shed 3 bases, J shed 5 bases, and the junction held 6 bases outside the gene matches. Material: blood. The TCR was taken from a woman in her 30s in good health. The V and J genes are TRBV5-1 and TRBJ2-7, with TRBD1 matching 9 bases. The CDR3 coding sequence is TGCGCCAGCAGCTGGGGACAGGGCCCAAACGAGCAGTACTTC. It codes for CASSWGQGPNEQYF.